The rows below give T cell receptor beta chains drawn from one sample of a study of T cell repertoires in cytomegalovirus infection. MiXCR was run by TCRdb on the reads, yielding one entry per CDR3 protein. The sample consists of over 90,000 distinct CDR3 sequences, more than 15% of them appearing once. The sample consisted of PBMCs. Receptors were obtained from a human donor in good health (CMV status not recorded). Some clones in this sample may be carry-over from other donors' samples. CDR3s include the opening cysteine and the closing phenylalanine or tryptophan. D genes are given only for firm matches. Clone size is shown for a subset of rows, as once, few, many or a class of expanded clone.

d_call: TRBD1
clone_size: many
j_call: TRBJ1-1
v_call: TRBV7-3
cdr3_nt: TGTGCCAGCAGCTTACAGTCAGGGGGTAACACTGAAGCTTTCTTT
cdr3_aa: CASSLQSGGNTEAFF

d_call: TRBD1
clone_size: -
j_call: TRBJ2-5
v_call: TRBV5-1
cdr3_nt: TGCGCCAGCACTAGGACAGGTCAAGAGACCCAGTACTTC
cdr3_aa: CASTRTGQETQYF

d_call: TRBD2
clone_size: -
j_call: TRBJ2-3
v_call: TRBV2
cdr3_nt: TGTGCCAGCCGGGCGCTACTAGCGGGGAGCACAGATACGCAGTATTTT
cdr3_aa: CASRALLAGSTDTQYF

d_call: TRBD1
clone_size: -
j_call: TRBJ1-4
v_call: TRBV20-1
cdr3_nt: TGCAGTGCTAGAGACCTCGACAGGGGGTACGATGAAAAACTGTTTTTT
cdr3_aa: CSARDLDRGYDEKLFF

d_call: -
clone_size: few
j_call: TRBJ2-4
v_call: TRBV7-3
cdr3_nt: TGTGCCAGCAGCTTAGGGTTTATCGGCGAGGGAAACATTCAGTACTTC
cdr3_aa: CASSLGFIGEGNIQYF

d_call: TRBD1
clone_size: many
j_call: TRBJ1-2
v_call: TRBV7-2
cdr3_nt: TGTGCCAGCAGCCTAACGGGACAGGGCGACTATGGCTACACCTTC
cdr3_aa: CASSLTGQGDYGYTF

d_call: -
clone_size: -
j_call: TRBJ1-1
v_call: TRBV7-2
cdr3_nt: TGTGCCATCAGCTTAGATGGCCAGGGATTCGCAAACACTGTAGCTTTCTTT
cdr3_aa: CAISLDGQGFANTVAFF

d_call: -
clone_size: few
j_call: TRBJ2-7
v_call: TRBV29-1
cdr3_nt: TGCAGCGTCGGACGCCCCCAAGTAAACGAGCAGTACTTC
cdr3_aa: CSVGRPQVNEQYF

d_call: -
clone_size: -
j_call: TRBJ1-1
v_call: TRBV6-5
cdr3_nt: TGTGCCAGCAACGAGGGCAGGACGAACACTGAAGCTTTCTTT
cdr3_aa: CASNEGRTNTEAFF

d_call: -
clone_size: -
j_call: TRBJ2-3
v_call: TRBV29-1
cdr3_nt: TGCAGCGTTGTTGACCTGGGAGGAGATACGCAGTATTTT
cdr3_aa: CSVVDLGGDTQYF

d_call: -
clone_size: many
j_call: TRBJ1-4
v_call: TRBV7-2
cdr3_nt: TGTGCCAGCAGCCCGCCACTGGGGTCAACTAATGAAAAACTGTTTTTT
cdr3_aa: CASSPPLGSTNEKLFF

d_call: TRBD2
clone_size: -
j_call: TRBJ2-1
v_call: TRBV28
cdr3_nt: TGTGCCAGCAGTGGCCTTTTGCGGGGGGGAGTCGTGTTCTTC
cdr3_aa: CASSGLLRGGVVFF

d_call: -
clone_size: few
j_call: TRBJ2-2
v_call: TRBV11-3
cdr3_nt: TGTGCCAGCAGTCGGACAGACACCGGGGAGCTGTTTTTT
cdr3_aa: CASSRTDTGELFF

d_call: TRBD1
clone_size: -
j_call: TRBJ2-7
v_call: TRBV29-1
cdr3_nt: TGCAGCGTTGAAGCGACAGGACAGGGCACGGCTCACGAGCAGTACTTC
cdr3_aa: CSVEATGQGTAHEQYF

d_call: -
clone_size: many
j_call: TRBJ1-5
v_call: TRBV7-8
cdr3_nt: TGTGCCAGCAGCTTAGAACTTTCTAGCAATCAGCCCCAGCATTTT
cdr3_aa: CASSLELSSNQPQHF

d_call: TRBD1
clone_size: -
j_call: TRBJ2-1
v_call: TRBV29-1
cdr3_nt: TGCAGCGTTGAACCGGGACAGGGGGGGAATGAGCAGTTCTTC
cdr3_aa: CSVEPGQGGNEQFF

d_call: TRBD2
clone_size: many
j_call: TRBJ2-3
v_call: TRBV7-8
cdr3_nt: TGTGCCAGCAGCTTAGCGACCGGGACTAGCGGGACAGATACGCAGTATTTT
cdr3_aa: CASSLATGTSGTDTQYF

d_call: -
clone_size: few
j_call: TRBJ1-3
v_call: TRBV3-1
cdr3_nt: TGTGCCAGCAGCCTCGACAGCGGTTTCTCTGGAAACACCATATATTTT
cdr3_aa: CASSLDSGFSGNTIYF

d_call: -
clone_size: many
j_call: TRBJ2-5
v_call: TRBV7-2
cdr3_nt: TGTGCCAGCAGCTCCGGGGGGCGTGAGACCCAGTACTTC
cdr3_aa: CASSSGGRETQYF

d_call: -
clone_size: many
j_call: TRBJ1-1
v_call: TRBV19
cdr3_nt: TGTGCCAGTAGTAGTCTTGGGGTAAAGGCGACTGAAGCTTTCTTT
cdr3_aa: CASSSLGVKATEAFF

d_call: -
clone_size: many
j_call: TRBJ1-2
v_call: TRBV10-3
cdr3_nt: TGTGCCATCAGGAAGCAGACAGAGACCTATGGCTACACCTTC
cdr3_aa: CAIRKQTETYGYTF

d_call: -
clone_size: many
j_call: TRBJ2-5
v_call: TRBV14
cdr3_nt: TGTGCCAGCAGCCAAGAGGGGCAGAGCCAAGAGACCCAGTACTTC
cdr3_aa: CASSQEGQSQETQYF

d_call: TRBD1
clone_size: many
j_call: TRBJ1-2
v_call: TRBV7-3
cdr3_nt: TGTGCCAGCAGTCCGGACAGGGCAGGCGATGGCTACACCTTC
cdr3_aa: CASSPDRAGDGYTF

d_call: -
clone_size: -
j_call: TRBJ1-2
v_call: TRBV20-1
cdr3_nt: TGCAGTGCTAGTCGACTCGGGGCCTATGGCTACACCTTC
cdr3_aa: CSASRLGAYGYTF

d_call: TRBD2
clone_size: many
j_call: TRBJ2-3
v_call: TRBV7-3
cdr3_nt: TGTGCCAGCAGCTTAGGATGGCTAGCGGGGTCCACAGATACGCAGTATTTT
cdr3_aa: CASSLGWLAGSTDTQYF

d_call: TRBD1
clone_size: many
j_call: TRBJ1-1
v_call: TRBV7-9
cdr3_nt: TGTGCCAGCAGCCCGCCGACAGGGAAGGACACTGAAGCTTTCTTT
cdr3_aa: CASSPPTGKDTEAFF

d_call: -
clone_size: many
j_call: TRBJ2-1
v_call: TRBV28
cdr3_nt: TGTGCCAGCAGTTTATTGGGGGGCGATGAGCAGTTCTTC
cdr3_aa: CASSLLGGDEQFF

d_call: -
clone_size: few
j_call: TRBJ2-2
v_call: TRBV29-1
cdr3_nt: TGCAGCTCGAGCCAGTCGAACACCGGGGAGCTGTTTTTT
cdr3_aa: CSSSQSNTGELFF

d_call: -
clone_size: few
j_call: TRBJ1-2
v_call: TRBV6-5
cdr3_nt: TGTGCCAGCAGTTACCGGGGTGAGGGCTACACCTTC
cdr3_aa: CASSYRGEGYTF

d_call: -
clone_size: -
j_call: TRBJ2-5
v_call: TRBV20-1
cdr3_nt: TGCAGTGCTAGAGATGGCGGGGATCCAGGGGAGACCCAGTACTTC
cdr3_aa: CSARDGGDPGETQYF

d_call: -
clone_size: many
j_call: TRBJ1-1
v_call: TRBV7-3
cdr3_nt: TGTGCCAGCAGTAAAAGCGGTGTCCCTGAAGCTTTCTTT
cdr3_aa: CASSKSGVPEAFF

d_call: TRBD1
clone_size: few
j_call: TRBJ1-2
v_call: TRBV7-8
cdr3_nt: TGTGCCAGCAGCTTAAGGACAGGGGACTATGGCTACACCTTC
cdr3_aa: CASSLRTGDYGYTF

d_call: -
clone_size: many
j_call: TRBJ1-2
v_call: TRBV28
cdr3_nt: TGTGCCAGCAGTTACATACAGCAGAACTATGGCTACACCTTC
cdr3_aa: CASSYIQQNYGYTF

d_call: -
clone_size: -
j_call: TRBJ1-5
v_call: TRBV20-1
cdr3_nt: TGCAGTGCTAGTTACAGCTCCTATAGCAATCAGCCCCAGCATTTT
cdr3_aa: CSASYSSYSNQPQHF

d_call: -
clone_size: few
j_call: TRBJ2-5
v_call: TRBV9
cdr3_nt: TGTGCCAGCAGCGTAGGAGCGGCAGGCGAGACCCAGTACTTC
cdr3_aa: CASSVGAAGETQYF

d_call: -
clone_size: many
j_call: TRBJ1-1
v_call: TRBV6-5
cdr3_nt: TGTGCCAGCAGTTATCGCAGGATATGGACTGAAGCTTTCTTT
cdr3_aa: CASSYRRIWTEAFF

d_call: -
clone_size: few
j_call: TRBJ2-1
v_call: TRBV19
cdr3_nt: TGTGCCAGTAGTATAGATTGGCAGGGGGGGAACAATGAGCAGTTCTTC
cdr3_aa: CASSIDWQGGNNEQFF

d_call: -
clone_size: few
j_call: TRBJ2-5
v_call: TRBV12-3/TRBV12-4
cdr3_nt: TGTGCCAGCAGTTTGGTGGCCGAGACCCAGTACTTC
cdr3_aa: CASSLVAETQYF

d_call: -
clone_size: many
j_call: TRBJ1-5
v_call: TRBV23-1
cdr3_nt: TGCGCCAGCAGTCCCAAAACTAATCAGCCCCAGCATTTT
cdr3_aa: CASSPKTNQPQHF

d_call: TRBD2
clone_size: few
j_call: TRBJ2-3
v_call: TRBV5-6
cdr3_nt: TGTGCCAGCAGCTCCCCGGGACTAGCGGGGACTCGCGGAGGTACGCAGTATTTT
cdr3_aa: CASSSPGLAGTRGGTQYF

d_call: -
clone_size: medium-sized
j_call: TRBJ1-4
v_call: TRBV7-9
cdr3_nt: TGTGCCAGCAGCTTTAGGGAGGACCCGAGGAAACTGTTTTTT
cdr3_aa: CASSFREDPRKLFF

d_call: -
clone_size: many
j_call: TRBJ1-6
v_call: TRBV7-2
cdr3_nt: TGTGCCAGCAGCAATGCATTTATTGGGGGTTCACCCCTCCACTTT
cdr3_aa: CASSNAFIGGSPLHF